This record covers a single T cell receptor beta chain. The data belong to a study of blood T cell repertoires in COVID-19. Study as a whole: Donors in the United States, Italy and Spain gave samples during acute or convalescent COVID-19. From T cells, B-cell-depleted T cells, or PBMCs came the material, which was cDNA or gDNA.

Source study methods: Estimation of nucleated cell counts relied on the amplification of reference gene primers. Sequenced by immunoSEQ multiplex PCR; TCRdb stores in-frame clones only, minus some. V and J calls and clone size are as listed in that table; D and trimming were resolved from the DNA. The repertoire holds approximately 70,000 clones, with 82% as singletons. CDR1 and CDR2 from the germline V gene are SGHNT and YENEEA. Trimming removed 5 bases at V and 8 bases at J, with 16 bases between. The CDR3 has 15 residues. The gene calls are TRBV11-3 and TRBJ1-6; no clear D gene. This TCR came from an elderly woman with acute or convalescent COVID-19. The specimen sequenced was peripheral blood. The CDR3 here is CASSHNGGNDSPLHF. The CDR3 DNA reads TGTGCCAGCAGCCATAACGGCGGGAATGATTCACCCCTCCACTTT.